This is a list of T cell receptor beta chains from one sample in a study of long-term antiretroviral therapy in people with HIV. Data came from immunoSEQ multiplex PCR; TCRdb stores just in-frame clones and leaves some out. This table has tens of thousands of clones, roughly 96% appearing once. Sample: unsorted PBMCs, taken 5.3 years after starting antiretroviral therapy. The source is a man aged 25-40 years with HIV. Each CDR3 is given without its conserved first and last residue. The order of the fields is CDR3 protein, V gene, clone size, J gene. Some rows have no size entry. The others give once, few or many, or a class for an expanded clone.

cdr3_aa: ASSFTGTLGELF
v_call: TRBV7-9
clone_size: .
j_call: TRBJ2-2

cdr3_aa: ATSRDQAGYETQY
v_call: TRBV15
clone_size: .
j_call: TRBJ2-5

cdr3_aa: ASSPTQGRGRETQY
v_call: TRBV4-1
clone_size: .
j_call: TRBJ2-5

cdr3_aa: ASSLARLGGNYGYT
v_call: TRBV13
clone_size: .
j_call: TRBJ1-2

cdr3_aa: ASSRQLSGANVLT
v_call: TRBV5-5
clone_size: .
j_call: TRBJ2-6

cdr3_aa: ATNHNRGYEQY
v_call: TRBV6-1
clone_size: .
j_call: TRBJ2-7

cdr3_aa: ASSERDPIYEQY
v_call: TRBV9
clone_size: .
j_call: TRBJ2-7

cdr3_aa: ASSLVAGIRTDTQY
v_call: TRBV7-2
clone_size: .
j_call: TRBJ2-3

cdr3_aa: ASSWDTETQY
v_call: TRBV5-5
clone_size: .
j_call: TRBJ2-5

cdr3_aa: ASSELAGGYNEQF
v_call: TRBV6-1
clone_size: .
j_call: TRBJ2-1

cdr3_aa: ASRVEGPNTEAF
v_call: TRBV28
clone_size: .
j_call: TRBJ1-1

cdr3_aa: ASSPKLVLGYT
v_call: TRBV7-9
clone_size: .
j_call: TRBJ1-2

cdr3_aa: ASSFGQKNYGYT
v_call: TRBV28
clone_size: .
j_call: TRBJ1-2

cdr3_aa: SVENLNTGELF
v_call: TRBV29-1
clone_size: .
j_call: TRBJ2-2

cdr3_aa: ASSQVFQGRIDTEAF
v_call: TRBV4-3
clone_size: .
j_call: TRBJ1-1

cdr3_aa: ASSPQAGAYGYT
v_call: TRBV6-5
clone_size: .
j_call: TRBJ1-2

cdr3_aa: ASSSPSPPYTGELF
v_call: TRBV5-1
clone_size: .
j_call: TRBJ2-2

cdr3_aa: ASSSPGQGNGYT
v_call: TRBV7-2
clone_size: .
j_call: TRBJ1-2

cdr3_aa: ASTEAGYEQY
v_call: TRBV4-1
clone_size: .
j_call: TRBJ2-7

cdr3_aa: ASRSKPGQHATNEKLF
v_call: TRBV6-9
clone_size: .
j_call: TRBJ1-4

cdr3_aa: ASSQGLQETQY
v_call: TRBV4-1
clone_size: .
j_call: TRBJ2-5

cdr3_aa: ASSPRLAGVADTQY
v_call: TRBV11-2
clone_size: once
j_call: TRBJ2-3